This is a list of T cell receptor beta chains from one sample in a study of beta chain features in type 1 diabetes. Sequencing used immunoSEQ multiplex PCR; TCRdb keeps in-frame clones, though not all of them. Among just over 600,000 clones, around 15% were seen once, and the ten largest hold about 0.093%. Specimen: naive CD4+ T cells from blood. These receptors were collected from a man between 18 and 35 years old in good health. The CDR3 runs from the conserved cysteine through the conserved F or W. Each record gives: clone size, D gene, J gene, V gene, CDR3 DNA, CDR3 protein. The D gene is left open where the match is weak. Expanded clones are given a class, and other clones once, few, many or no size at all.

clone_size: few; d_call: .; j_call: TRBJ2-7; v_call: TRBV18; cdr3_nt: TGTGCCAGCTCACCCACAGGGTTAGCCTACGAGCAGTACTTC; cdr3_aa: CASSPTGLAYEQYF
clone_size: few; d_call: .; j_call: TRBJ2-3; v_call: TRBV7-2; cdr3_nt: TGTGCCAGCAGCTTCCCCGTTACAGATACGCAGTATTTT; cdr3_aa: CASSFPVTDTQYF
clone_size: .; d_call: TRBD1; j_call: TRBJ2-3; v_call: TRBV10-3; cdr3_nt: TGTGCCATCAGTGGGACAGGGCCTAGCACAGATACGCAGTATTTT; cdr3_aa: CAISGTGPSTDTQYF
clone_size: .; d_call: .; j_call: TRBJ1-1; v_call: TRBV30; cdr3_nt: TGTGCCTGGAGTAGGATTGAAGCTTTCTTT; cdr3_aa: CAWSRIEAFF
clone_size: .; d_call: .; j_call: TRBJ1-6; v_call: TRBV28; cdr3_nt: TGTGCCAGCAGTGTCCCCGCTTATTCACCCCTCCACTTT; cdr3_aa: CASSVPAYSPLHF
clone_size: few; d_call: .; j_call: TRBJ2-1; v_call: TRBV18; cdr3_nt: TGTGCCAGCTCACCAAACCAGCGCGACAATGAGCAGTTCTTC; cdr3_aa: CASSPNQRDNEQFF
clone_size: many; d_call: .; j_call: TRBJ2-1; v_call: TRBV5-4; cdr3_nt: TGTGCCAGCAGCTTTGGACTCAACAATGAGCAGTTCTTC; cdr3_aa: CASSFGLNNEQFF
clone_size: few; d_call: .; j_call: TRBJ1-2; v_call: TRBV2; cdr3_nt: TGTGCCAGCAGTGAAGAGTATGGCTACACCTTC; cdr3_aa: CASSEEYGYTF
clone_size: .; d_call: .; j_call: TRBJ2-7; v_call: TRBV9; cdr3_nt: TGTGCCAGCAGCGTCCATTTGGGGACCGCCGACGAGCAGTACTTC; cdr3_aa: CASSVHLGTADEQYF
clone_size: .; d_call: TRBD2; j_call: TRBJ2-3; v_call: TRBV4-2; cdr3_nt: TGTGCCAGCAGCCAAGATGGGTGGTTAGCGGGAGAAGATACGCAGTATTTT; cdr3_aa: CASSQDGWLAGEDTQYF
clone_size: .; d_call: TRBD2; j_call: TRBJ2-5; v_call: TRBV7-2; cdr3_nt: TGTGCCAGCAGCTTGATGGGAGGGCGAGAGACCCAGTACTTC; cdr3_aa: CASSLMGGRETQYF
clone_size: few; d_call: TRBD1; j_call: TRBJ2-3; v_call: TRBV7-8; cdr3_nt: TGTGCCAGCAGCTTGGGACAGGGGATTGTAGATACGCAGTATTTT; cdr3_aa: CASSLGQGIVDTQYF
clone_size: few; d_call: TRBD2; j_call: TRBJ2-7; v_call: TRBV5-4; cdr3_nt: TGTGCCAGCATCGAAACCGGGACTAGTAGGTCCTACGAGCAGTACTTC; cdr3_aa: CASIETGTSRSYEQYF
clone_size: .; d_call: TRBD2; j_call: TRBJ2-3; v_call: TRBV7-2; cdr3_nt: TGTGCCAGCAGCCTACTTAGCGGGGGCACAGATACGCAGTATTTT; cdr3_aa: CASSLLSGGTDTQYF
clone_size: few; d_call: TRBD2; j_call: TRBJ2-7; v_call: TRBV15; cdr3_nt: TGTGCCACCTCCCCCTCCGGGACTAGTTTCCACGAGCAGTACTTC; cdr3_aa: CATSPSGTSFHEQYF
clone_size: .; d_call: .; j_call: TRBJ2-2; v_call: TRBV9; cdr3_nt: TGTGCCAGCAGCCCTCGGACTGGCACCGGGGAGCTGTTTTTT; cdr3_aa: CASSPRTGTGELFF
clone_size: .; d_call: .; j_call: TRBJ1-3; v_call: TRBV12-5; cdr3_nt: TGTGCTAGTGGTTTGGTGGACACTTACAGCTCTGGAAACACCATATATTTT; cdr3_aa: CASGLVDTYSSGNTIYF
clone_size: .; d_call: .; j_call: TRBJ2-1; v_call: TRBV10-3; cdr3_nt: TGTGCCATCATCGAGCAGGGCAGCAATGAGCAGTTCTTC; cdr3_aa: CAIIEQGSNEQFF
clone_size: few; d_call: .; j_call: TRBJ2-7; v_call: TRBV21-1; cdr3_nt: TGTGCCAGCAGCAAAGGAGCGGGACAGGGGTACGAGCAGTACTTC; cdr3_aa: CASSKGAGQGYEQYF
clone_size: few; d_call: .; j_call: TRBJ1-5; v_call: TRBV28; cdr3_nt: TGTGCCAGCAGTGAAAGGGAGCCCCAGCATTTT; cdr3_aa: CASSEREPQHF
clone_size: .; d_call: .; j_call: TRBJ1-1; v_call: TRBV21-1; cdr3_nt: TGTGCCAGCAGCAAAGCGTCCCCAGAGAACACTGAAGCTTTCTTT; cdr3_aa: CASSKASPENTEAFF
clone_size: few; d_call: TRBD1; j_call: TRBJ2-7; v_call: TRBV6-1; cdr3_nt: TGTGCCAGCACCCCACCAGACAGGGCGTCCTACGAGCAGTACTTC; cdr3_aa: CASTPPDRASYEQYF
clone_size: few; d_call: TRBD1; j_call: TRBJ2-7; v_call: TRBV5-1; cdr3_nt: TGCGCCAGCAGCTTAGGGACAGTGGGATCCTACGAGCAGTACTTC; cdr3_aa: CASSLGTVGSYEQYF
clone_size: few; d_call: .; j_call: TRBJ2-5; v_call: TRBV28; cdr3_nt: TGTGCCAGCAGTTTATGGGGCAGGGGCCAAGAGACCCAGTACTTC; cdr3_aa: CASSLWGRGQETQYF
clone_size: few; d_call: TRBD1; j_call: TRBJ2-7; v_call: TRBV7-2; cdr3_nt: TGTGCCAGCAGGGGACAGGGGTCCTACGAGCAGTACTTC; cdr3_aa: CASRGQGSYEQYF